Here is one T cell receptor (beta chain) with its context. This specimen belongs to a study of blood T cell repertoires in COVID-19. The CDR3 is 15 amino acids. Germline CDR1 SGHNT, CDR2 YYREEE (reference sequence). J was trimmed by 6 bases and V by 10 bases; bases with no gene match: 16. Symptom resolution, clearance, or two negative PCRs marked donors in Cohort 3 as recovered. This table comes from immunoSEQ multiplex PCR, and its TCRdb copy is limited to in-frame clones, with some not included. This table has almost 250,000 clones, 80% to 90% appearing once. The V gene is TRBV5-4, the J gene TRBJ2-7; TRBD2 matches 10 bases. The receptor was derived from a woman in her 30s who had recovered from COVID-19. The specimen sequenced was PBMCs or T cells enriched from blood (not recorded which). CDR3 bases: TGTGCCTCCCAGCTTCGAAGCGGGAGGGTCGGCGAGCAGTACTTC. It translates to CASQLRSGRVGEQYF.